The rows below give T cell receptor beta chains drawn from one sample of a study of cytomegalovirus exposure and HLA in healthy donors. Assay used: immunoSEQ multiplex PCR; TCRdb lists only in-frame clones, some missing. The sample consists of about 160,000 clones, 75% of them appearing once. Sample: PBMCs. The receptors stem from a woman aged 45-65 years in good health and CMV-seropositive. CDR3s include the opening cysteine and the closing phenylalanine or tryptophan. D genes are given only for firm matches. Clone size is stated in some rows and not others, as once, few, many or a class when expanded.

v_gene	j_gene	abundance	d_gene	CDR3nt	CDR3aa
TRBV5-1	TRBJ1-4	NA	TRBD1	TGCGCCAGCAGCCCTACCCTGGACAGGGGAGGAAAACTGTTTTTT	CASSPTLDRGGKLFF
TRBV13	TRBJ2-5	NA	NA	TGTGCCAGCAGCTTACGCAGGGAAGAGACCCAGTACTTC	CASSLRREETQYF
TRBV6-1	TRBJ1-2	NA	NA	TGTGCCAGCAGTCTTACAGGACCCGCTTATGGCTACACCTTC	CASSLTGPAYGYTF
TRBV25-1	TRBJ1-2	NA	NA	TGTGCCAGCAGTGGCCCCAGTGTTAACTATGGCTACACCTTC	CASSGPSVNYGYTF
TRBV2	TRBJ1-5	NA	NA	TGTGCCAGCAGTGAAGCAGGAACAGAGAATCAGCCCCAGCATTTT	CASSEAGTENQPQHF
TRBV6-5	TRBJ2-2	NA	NA	TGTGCCAGCAGTTACCAGGGGAGTCTGGCCGGGGAGCTGTTTTTT	CASSYQGSLAGELFF
TRBV6-1	TRBJ1-5	NA	NA	TGTGCCAGCAGTGAATCAGGGATCGGCAATCAGCCCCAGCATTTT	CASSESGIGNQPQHF
TRBV29-1	TRBJ2-1	NA	TRBD2	TGCAGTATCCGGACTAGCGGGGGGGCCATTCAAGAATTCTTC	CSIRTSGGAIQEFF
TRBV5-1	TRBJ2-7	NA	TRBD2	TGCGCCAGCTCCCGGGAGGGGGGGCGGACCGAGCAGTACTTC	CASSREGGRTEQYF
TRBV30	TRBJ1-2	NA	NA	TGTGCCTGGACCATGGGCACGACAGATTTCTATGGCTACACCTTC	CAWTMGTTDFYGYTF
TRBV10-3	TRBJ1-1	NA	NA	TGTGCCACCACGGTCCAGGGCGCGGAAACTGAAGCTTTCTTT	CATTVQGAETEAFF
TRBV6-6	TRBJ1-5	few	NA	TGTGCCAGCAGTCCCGAACCAGGTTCTTACCAGCATTTT	CASSPEPGSYQHF
TRBV2	TRBJ1-5	NA	NA	TGTGCCTCCGGGAGGGGAAATCAGCCCCAGCATTTT	CASGRGNQPQHF
TRBV6-1	TRBJ2-7	NA	TRBD1	TGTGCCAGCAGTGAAATGAGGACAGGGCTACGCGAGCAGTACTTC	CASSEMRTGLREQYF
TRBV19	TRBJ1-1	NA	TRBD1	TGTGTCTCGGGACAGGGGAGAGGCACTGAAGCTTTCTTT	CVSGQGRGTEAFF
TRBV5-4	TRBJ1-6	few	TRBD1	TGTGCCAGCAGCGGGGGGACAGGGGGCTCTCATAATTCACCCCTCCACTTT	CASSGGTGGSHNSPLHF
TRBV4-1	TRBJ2-5	NA	TRBD2	TGCGCCAGCAGCCCAGGGACTAGCGGGGGGTGGTACTTAGAGACCCAGTACTTC	CASSPGTSGGWYLETQYF
TRBV7-6	TRBJ2-2	few	NA	TGTGCCAGCAGCTTACAAGCCAACACCGGGGAGCTGTTTTTT	CASSLQANTGELFF
TRBV18	TRBJ1-2	NA	NA	TGTGCCAGCTCACCGGACGTACGACAGATTCAAGGCTACACCTTC	CASSPDVRQIQGYTF
TRBV9	TRBJ1-4	NA	TRBD1	TGTGCCAGCAGCGTAGGAATCGACAGGGGAAATGAAAAACTGTTTTTT	CASSVGIDRGNEKLFF
TRBV5-1	TRBJ1-1	NA	NA	TGCGCCAGCAGCACGGGGGGAAACGCTGAAGCTTTCTTT	CASSTGGNAEAFF
TRBV5-1	TRBJ2-1	NA	TRBD1	TGCGCCAGCAGCGAGGGGACAGGAGCTTACAATGAGCAGTTCTTC	CASSEGTGAYNEQFF
TRBV7-2	TRBJ2-1	NA	NA	TGTGCCAGCAGCTTAGAAATCGCGGATGAGCAGTTCTTC	CASSLEIADEQFF
TRBV6-5	TRBJ1-2	NA	NA	TGTGCCAGCAGTTACACTAGTTCGGGGAACTATGGCTACACCTTC	CASSYTSSGNYGYTF
TRBV9	TRBJ1-4	NA	NA	TGTGCCAGCAGCCCCCGGGGGTTCGGTGAAAAACTGTTTTTT	CASSPRGFGEKLFF
TRBV4-1	TRBJ2-5	NA	TRBD2	TGCGCCAGCAGCCGGGAAGGGACTAGCGGGGGAAGGGAGACCCAGTACTTC	CASSREGTSGGRETQYF
TRBV6-6	TRBJ1-5	few	TRBD1	TGTGCCAGCAGTTACGGACAGGGGAGCAATCAGCCCCAGCATTTT	CASSYGQGSNQPQHF
TRBV5-6	TRBJ1-2	NA	TRBD1	TGTGCCAGCAGCTACGGACAGGGGGCGGAAGGCTACACCTTC	CASSYGQGAEGYTF
TRBV30	TRBJ1-5	NA	TRBD1	TGTGCCTGGAGTGTGGGGCAGGGGGCTGATCAGCCCCAGCATTTT	CAWSVGQGADQPQHF
TRBV11-2	TRBJ1-5	once	NA	TGTGCCAGCAGCTTAGTCCTGGGGAGTGATCAGCCCCAGCATTTT	CASSLVLGSDQPQHF
TRBV5-1	TRBJ1-4	NA	TRBD1	TGCGCCAGCAGCTTGCGGGACAGGGCTGAAAAACTGTTTTTT	CASSLRDRAEKLFF
TRBV11-2	TRBJ1-4	NA	NA	TGTGCCAGCAGCTTAGCTCTGTATGAAAAACTGTTTTTT	CASSLALYEKLFF
TRBV5-1	TRBJ2-3	once	TRBD1	TGCGCCAGCAGCTTCGGACAGGGGATCACAGATACGCAGTATTTT	CASSFGQGITDTQYF
TRBV15	TRBJ2-3	NA	NA	TGTGCCACCAGCAGAGATCCAGTGACAGATACGCAGTATTTT	CATSRDPVTDTQYF
TRBV27	TRBJ1-1	NA	NA	TGTGCCAGCAGTCCTCGACAGTTACTCGACACTGAAGCTTTCTTT	CASSPRQLLDTEAFF
TRBV27	TRBJ2-2	NA	TRBD2	TGTGCCAGCAGTCGCGGGGGGCCAGTAAGCTTTGCCGGGGAGCTGTTTTTT	CASSRGGPVSFAGELFF
TRBV4-1	TRBJ1-2	NA	TRBD1	TGCGCCAGCAGCCGTCCGGGACAGGCTTCGGGGAGCTACACCTTC	CASSRPGQASGSYTF